This T cell receptor (gamma chain) was obtained from a study of gamma-delta chains in newborns, infants, children. The overall study: Microbial exposure reportedly drives polyclonal innate γδ T cell expansion after birth.

The V and J ends lost 2 bases and 1 base, in that order; junction bases with no gene match: 2. In germline, CDR1 is EGSTGY, CDR2 YDSYTSSV. The CDR3 is made up of 13 amino acids. This clone was observed a few times. TCRdb re-processed the reads using CATT. The table has 2,000 to 2,500 gamma-chain clones, roughly 30% seen once; the top ten hold over 35%. The receptor's source is a child who was a newborn, infant or young child, either healthy, febrile or measles-vaccinated (not recorded which). The chain has TRGV4 and TRGJ1 or TRGJ2. Material: blood. This CDR3 is CATWDANYYKKLF. CDR3 DNA: TGTGCCACCTGGGATGCTAATTATTATAAGAAACTCTTT.